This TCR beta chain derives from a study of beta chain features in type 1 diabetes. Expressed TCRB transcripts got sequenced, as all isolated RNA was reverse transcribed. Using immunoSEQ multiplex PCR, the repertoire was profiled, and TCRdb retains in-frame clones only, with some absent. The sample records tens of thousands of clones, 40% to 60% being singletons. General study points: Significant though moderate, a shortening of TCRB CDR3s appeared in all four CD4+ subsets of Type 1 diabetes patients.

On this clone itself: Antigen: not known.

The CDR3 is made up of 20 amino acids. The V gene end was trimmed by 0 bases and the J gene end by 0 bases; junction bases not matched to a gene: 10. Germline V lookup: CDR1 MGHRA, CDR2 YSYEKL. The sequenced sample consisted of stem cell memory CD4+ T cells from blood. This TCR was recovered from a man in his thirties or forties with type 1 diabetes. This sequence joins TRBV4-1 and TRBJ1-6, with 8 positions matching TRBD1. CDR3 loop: CASSQDRAGTGDSYNSPLHF. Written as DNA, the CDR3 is TGCGCCAGCAGCCAAGATAGGGCCGGGACAGGCGACTCCTATAATTCACCCCTCCACTTT.